The 10 T cell receptor beta chains presented below share a single source sample, sequenced in a study of cytomegalovirus exposure and HLA in healthy donors (dated 2017 in TCRdb). The library was obtained by the immunoSEQ multiplex PCR assay. For the multiplex PCR, a mixture combining 60 forward primers for TCR Vbeta segments and 13 reverse primers for TCR Jbeta segments was used. Drawn from immuneACCESS, this table holds only the in-frame rearrangements with V and J called that TCRdb kept. Clones are partly lost; checked studies trace under half to an unresolved V gene and leave the rest unexplained. The sample contains hundreds of thousands of clones, about 80% of them found a single time. The ten largest clones represent around 1.9% of the sample. Sample: PBMCs. The receptors derive from a male donor in good health and CMV-seronegative.

This rearrangement joins TRBV5-5 to TRBJ2-7, with TRBD2 identical over 8 bases. The CDR3 is 14 amino acids. Germline V lookup: CDR1 SGHKS, CDR2 YYEKEE (reference sequence). V shed 4 bases, J shed 4 bases, and the junction held 7 bases outside the gene matches. The CDR3 bases are TGTGCCAGCAGCCGGGCGGGGGGTTCTTACGAGCAGTACTTC. This codes for CASSRAGGSYEQYF.

This chain joins TRBV5-8 and TRBJ2-3; tentative D call: TRBD2 (5 bases). Between the trimmed V and J ends, which lost 2 bases and 0 bases, there was a span of 19 bases. Germline CDR1 is SGHTS and CDR2 is YDEGEE. The CDR3 is 18 residues long. The CDR3 spells CASSFPSAGGKSTDTQYF. CDR3 coding DNA: TGTGCCAGCAGCTTTCCTTCGGCGGGCGGAAAAAGCACAGATACGCAGTATTTT.

V and J are TRBV11-2 and TRBJ1-4; D uncertain. V was pared by 4 bases and J by 5 bases, with 14 bases between. This CDR3 comprises 15 residues. Germline lookup yields CDR1 SGHAT and CDR2 FQNNGV. For the CDR3, the DNA is TGTGCCAGCAGCTACCTAGTAGCCCCGAATGAAAAACTGTTTTTT. Amino acid sequence: CASSYLVAPNEKLFF.

The rearrangement uses TRBV27 and TRBJ2-3; D is unclear. The germline CDR1 and CDR2 sequences are MNHEY and SMNVEV (reference sequence). The V and J ends lost 3 bases and 3 bases respectively, with 7 bases between them. This CDR3 region has 13 residues. The CDR3 region is CASSFSRTDTQYF. In nucleotides, the CDR3 is TGTGCCAGCAGTTTTTCCAGGACAGATACGCAGTATTTT.

The table lists this clone with a count of one. The rearrangement joins TRBV27 to TRBJ2-1; 8 nucleotides line up with TRBD2. J gave up 3 bases and V 2 bases, and 3 bases lay outside the gene matches. CDR1 is MNHEY, CDR2 SMNVEV, per germline (reference sequence). The CDR3 contains 15 residues. The CDR3 loop is CASSLRLASYNEQFF. CDR3 DNA: TGTGCCAGCAGTTTACGACTAGCGAGCTACAATGAGCAGTTCTTC.

This chain joins TRBV6-4 and TRBJ1-2, with 8 bases lining up with TRBD1. The CDR3 extends over 15 amino acids. The germline V gene has CDR1 MRHNA and CDR2 SNTAGT. The V gene end was trimmed by 10 bases and the J gene end by 6 bases; junction bases not matched to a gene: 16. The CDR3 DNA is TGTGCCACGTCTCCTGTATCGGGACAGGTCGATGGCTACACCTTC. The encoded protein is CATSPVSGQVDGYTF.

The J gene is TRBJ2-5, the V gene TRBV28, with a possible D match to TRBD2 (6 bases). V was trimmed by 10 bases and J by 2 bases, leaving 14 bases between them. The CDR3 has 13 amino acids. The germline CDR1 and CDR2 sequences are MDHEN and SYDVKM. The DNA for the CDR3 is TGTGCCACCAGACCGGGACTGCAAGAGACCCAGTACTTC. It codes for CATRPGLQETQYF.

The rearrangement links TRBV7-9 to TRBJ2-7; D not resolved. V lost 4 bases, J lost 3 bases, and 16 bases lay in between. Germline V gives CDR1 SEHNR, CDR2 FQNEAQ (reference sequence). The CDR3 covers 15 residues. The CDR3 sequence is CASSSRPVSVYEQYF. The DNA for the CDR3 is TGTGCCAGCAGCTCACGCCCTGTGAGTGTCTACGAGCAGTACTTC.

V and J are TRBV29-1 and TRBJ2-7, with 7 bases that match TRBD2. The CDR3 contains 14 residues. Germline lookup yields CDR1 SQVTM and CDR2 ANQGSEA. Trimming at V came to 1 base and at J to 0 bases, leaving 3 bases not matched to a gene. In nucleotides, the CDR3 is TGCAGCGTTGAAGGGCGGGAGAGCTCCTACGAGCAGTACTTC. Its translation is CSVEGRESSYEQYF.

This clone was detected a few times. V and J are TRBV7-6 and TRBJ2-7; 8 nucleotides match TRBD2. Germline V gene sequence: CDR1 SGHVS, CDR2 FNYEAQ. This CDR3 comprises 15 residues. With V trimmed by 6 bases and J by 0 bases, 7 bases remained unmatched. CDR3 protein: CASSSGGGSSYEQYF. DNA for the CDR3: TGTGCCAGCAGTTCCGGGGGGGGGAGCTCCTACGAGCAGTACTTC.